This T cell receptor (beta chain) was sequenced during a study of blood T cell repertoires in COVID-19. Study information: COVID-19 samples from acute and convalescent phases originated in the United States, Italy and Spain. Sources were T cells, B-cell-depleted T cells, or PBMCs; the material itself was cDNA or gDNA.

Original methodology: Estimation of nucleated cell counts was performed using reference gene primer amplification. This table comes from immunoSEQ multiplex PCR, and its TCRdb copy is limited to in-frame clones, with some not included. The V and J calls and clone size are taken from that table; D and trimming were inferred from the DNA. The data hold fewer than 400,000 clones, with 85% observed a single time. The CDR3 covers 14 residues. Trimming left V 5 bases short and J 5 bases short, with 15 bases between. Germline V gives CDR1 MDHEN, CDR2 SYDVKM. This clone has a single count. The receptor was derived from a woman aged 18-35 years with acute or convalescent COVID-19. The sequenced sample consisted of peripheral blood. V and J are TRBV28 and TRBJ1-2, with D perhaps matching TRBD1 (5 bases). The CDR3 sequence is CASSRAGPIYGYTF. The CDR3 nucleotides read TGTGCCAGCAGTAGAGCAGGGCCGATTTATGGCTACACCTTC.